The clone carrying this T cell receptor beta chain was observed at least ten times. Antigen unknown. Time point described: sample taken at primary tumor resection. Just over 70 TRACERx patients with early, untreated non-small cell lung cancer donated samples. Sequencing of whole RNA from tumor, nontumor lung or frozen PBMC involved no sorting. The study tagged each TCR cDNA molecule with a unique molecular identifier. TCRdb reprocessed the 5' RACE reads with MiXCR, giving one entry per CDR3 protein. The table records some 7,900 distinct CDR3 sequences, around 6.7% of them present only once. This record belongs to a study of spatial heterogeneity in lung cancer. Germline CDR1 is DFQATT and CDR2 is SNEGSKA (reference sequence). The CDR3 extends over 15 amino acids. Between the trimmed V and J ends, which lost 7 bases and 0 bases, there was a span of 19 bases. General study results and limits: Counts of expanded alpha and beta TCRs within tumors tracked the tumor nonsynonymous mutation count.

The TCR originated in a female donor with early-stage non-small cell lung cancer. V is TRBV20-1 and J is TRBJ2-7; the D gene is possibly TRBD1 (5 bases). The sequences come from lung tumor tissue, collected at surgery. The CDR3 sequence is CSGKMGSDSSYEQYF. The CDR3 region has the DNA TGCAGTGGCAAGATGGGTAGTGACAGCTCCTACGAGCAGTACTTC.